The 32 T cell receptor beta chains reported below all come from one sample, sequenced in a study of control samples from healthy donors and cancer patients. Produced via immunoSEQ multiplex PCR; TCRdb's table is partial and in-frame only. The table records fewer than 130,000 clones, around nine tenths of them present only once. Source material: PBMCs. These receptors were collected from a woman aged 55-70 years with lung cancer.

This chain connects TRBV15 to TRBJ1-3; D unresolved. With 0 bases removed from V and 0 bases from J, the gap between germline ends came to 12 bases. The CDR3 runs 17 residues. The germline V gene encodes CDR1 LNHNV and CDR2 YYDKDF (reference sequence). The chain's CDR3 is CATSRDVGEYSGNTIYF. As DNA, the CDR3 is TGTGCCACCAGCAGAGATGTTGGGGAATACTCTGGAAACACCATATATTTT.

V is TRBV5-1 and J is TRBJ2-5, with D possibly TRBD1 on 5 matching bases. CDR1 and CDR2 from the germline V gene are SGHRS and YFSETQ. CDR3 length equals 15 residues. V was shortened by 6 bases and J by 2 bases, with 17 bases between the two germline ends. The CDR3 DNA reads TGCGCCAGCAAGCCCATTTGGACAAAACAAGAGACCCAGTACTTC. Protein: CASKPIWTKQETQYF.

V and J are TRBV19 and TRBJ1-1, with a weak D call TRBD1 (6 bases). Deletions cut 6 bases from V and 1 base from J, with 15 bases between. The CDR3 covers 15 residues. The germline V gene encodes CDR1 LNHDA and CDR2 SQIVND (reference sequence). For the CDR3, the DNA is TGTGCCAGTAGGAGCCAGGACAGACAGAACACTGAAGCTTTCTTT. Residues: CASRSQDRQNTEAFF.

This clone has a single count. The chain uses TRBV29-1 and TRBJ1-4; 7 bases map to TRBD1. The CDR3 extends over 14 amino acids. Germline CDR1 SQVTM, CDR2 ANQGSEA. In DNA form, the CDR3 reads TGCACCTTCCCGGACGAGGGGGCGGTTGAAAAACTGTTTTTT. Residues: CTFPDEGAVEKLFF.

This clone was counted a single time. The CDR3 region is CAWRLNSPLHF. In DNA, the CDR3 is TGTGCCTGGAGGCTAAATTCACCCCTCCACTTT. The V call is TRBV30, the J call TRBJ1-6; unclear D gene. Looked up from germline, CDR1 is GTSNPN and CDR2 is SVGIG (reference sequence). The CDR3 loop spans 11 amino acids. V was shortened by 3 bases and J by 7 bases, with 4 bases between the two germline ends.

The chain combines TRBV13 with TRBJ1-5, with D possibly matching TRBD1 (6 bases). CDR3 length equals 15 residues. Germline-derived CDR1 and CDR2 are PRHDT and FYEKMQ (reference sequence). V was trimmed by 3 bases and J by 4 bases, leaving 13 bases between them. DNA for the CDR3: TGTGCCAGCAGCTTTGGGGGGGGCGGGAATCAGCCCCAGCATTTT. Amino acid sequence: CASSFGGGGNQPQHF.

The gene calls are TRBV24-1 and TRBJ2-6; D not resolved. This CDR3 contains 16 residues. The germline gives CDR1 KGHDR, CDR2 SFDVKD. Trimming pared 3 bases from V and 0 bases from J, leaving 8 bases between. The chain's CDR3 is CATSDKESSGANVLTF. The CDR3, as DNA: TGTGCCACCAGTGATAAAGAGAGCTCTGGGGCCAACGTCCTGACTTTC.

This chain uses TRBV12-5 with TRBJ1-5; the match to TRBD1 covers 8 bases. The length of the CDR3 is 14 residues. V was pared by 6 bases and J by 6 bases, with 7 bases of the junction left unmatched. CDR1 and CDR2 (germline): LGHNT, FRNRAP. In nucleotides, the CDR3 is TGTGCTAGTGGGGTCCCGGGACAGGTTCAGCCCCAGCATTTT. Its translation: CASGVPGQVQPQHF.

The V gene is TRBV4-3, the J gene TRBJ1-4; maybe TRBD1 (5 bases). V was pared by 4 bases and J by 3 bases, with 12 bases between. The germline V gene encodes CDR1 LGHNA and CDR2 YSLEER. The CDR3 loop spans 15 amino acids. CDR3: CASSPLGGSNEKLFF. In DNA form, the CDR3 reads TGCGCCAGCAGCCCACTTGGGGGTTCTAATGAAAAACTGTTTTTT.

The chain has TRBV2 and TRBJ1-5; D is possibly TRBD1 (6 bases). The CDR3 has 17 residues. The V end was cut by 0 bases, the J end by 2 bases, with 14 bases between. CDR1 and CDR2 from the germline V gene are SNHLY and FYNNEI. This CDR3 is CASSEAFQGIGNQPQHF. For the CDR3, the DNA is TGTGCCAGCAGTGAAGCCTTTCAGGGGATTGGCAATCAGCCCCAGCATTTT.

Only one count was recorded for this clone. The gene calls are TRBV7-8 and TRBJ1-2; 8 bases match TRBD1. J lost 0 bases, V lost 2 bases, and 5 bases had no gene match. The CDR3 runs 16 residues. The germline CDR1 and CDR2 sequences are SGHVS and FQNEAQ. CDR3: CASSLIGGQANYGYTF. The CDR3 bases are TGTGCCAGCAGCTTAATAGGGGGACAGGCTAACTATGGCTACACCTTC.

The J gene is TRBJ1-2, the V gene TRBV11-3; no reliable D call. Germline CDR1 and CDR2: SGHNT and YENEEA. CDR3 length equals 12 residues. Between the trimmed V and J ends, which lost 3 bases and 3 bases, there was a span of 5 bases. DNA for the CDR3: TGTGCCAGCAGCTTCACGGACTATGGCTACACCTTC. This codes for CASSFTDYGYTF. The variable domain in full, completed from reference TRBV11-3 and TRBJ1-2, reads EAGVVQSPRYKIIEKKQPVAFWCNPISGHNTLYWYLQNLGQGPELLIRYENEEAVDDSQLPKDRFSAERLKGVDSTLKIQPAELGDSAVYLCASSFTDYGYTFGSGTRLTVV.

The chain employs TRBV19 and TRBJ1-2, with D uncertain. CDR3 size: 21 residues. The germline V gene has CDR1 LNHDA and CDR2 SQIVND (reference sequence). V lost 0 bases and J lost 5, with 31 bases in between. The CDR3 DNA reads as TGTGCCAGTAGTATAGACGATGGGGAAGACGGGTTTGAAGATCTGCGATATGGCTACACCTTC. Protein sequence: CASSIDDGEDGFEDLRYGYTF.

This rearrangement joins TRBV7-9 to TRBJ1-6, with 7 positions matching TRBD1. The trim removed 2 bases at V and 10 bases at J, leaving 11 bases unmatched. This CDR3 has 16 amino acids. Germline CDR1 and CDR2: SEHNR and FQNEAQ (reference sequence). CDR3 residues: CASSLFATGPGSPLHF. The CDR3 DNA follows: TGTGCCAGCAGCTTATTCGCGACAGGGCCAGGCTCACCCCTCCACTTT.

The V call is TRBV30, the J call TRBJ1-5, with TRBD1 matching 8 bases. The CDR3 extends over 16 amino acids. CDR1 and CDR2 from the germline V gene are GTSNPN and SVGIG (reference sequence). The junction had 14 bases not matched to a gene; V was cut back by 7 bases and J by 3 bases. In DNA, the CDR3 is TGTGCCTATTCGACAGGGGCCGGTAACTTCAATCAGCCCCAGCATTTT. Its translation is CAYSTGAGNFNQPQHF. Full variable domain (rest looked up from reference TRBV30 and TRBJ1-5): SQTIHQWPATLVQPVGSPLSLECTVEGTSNPNLYWYRQAAGRGLQLLFYSVGIGQISSEVPQNLSASRPQDRQFILSSKKLLLSDSGFYLCAYSTGAGNFNQPQHFGDGTRLSIL.

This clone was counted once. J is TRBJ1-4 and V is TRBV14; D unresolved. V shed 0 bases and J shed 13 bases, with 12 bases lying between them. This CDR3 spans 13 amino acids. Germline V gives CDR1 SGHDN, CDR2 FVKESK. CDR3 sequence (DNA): TGTGCCAGCAGCCAAGAAGGCCCCCGGGGACTGTTTTTT. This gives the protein CASSQEGPRGLFF.

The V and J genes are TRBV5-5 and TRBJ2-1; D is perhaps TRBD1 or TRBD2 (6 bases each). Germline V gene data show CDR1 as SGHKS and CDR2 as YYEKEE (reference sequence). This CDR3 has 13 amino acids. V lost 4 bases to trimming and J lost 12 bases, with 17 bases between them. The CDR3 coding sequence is TGTGCCAGCAGCATCGGGGGCGGCAAGCTGCAGTTCTTC. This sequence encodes CASSIGGGKLQFF.

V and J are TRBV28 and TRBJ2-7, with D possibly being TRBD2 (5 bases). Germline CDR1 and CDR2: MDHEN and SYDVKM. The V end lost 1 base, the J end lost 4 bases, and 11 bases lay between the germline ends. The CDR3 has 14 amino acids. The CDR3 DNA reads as TGTGCCAGCAGTTTATCCGTGAGGGAGTACGAGCAGTACTTC. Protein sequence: CASSLSVREYEQYF.

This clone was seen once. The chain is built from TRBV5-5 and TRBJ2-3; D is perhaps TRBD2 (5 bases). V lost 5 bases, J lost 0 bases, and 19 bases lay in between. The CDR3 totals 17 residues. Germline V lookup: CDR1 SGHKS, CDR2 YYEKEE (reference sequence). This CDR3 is CASSRSNGRRSTDTQYF. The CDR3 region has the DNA TGTGCCAGCAGTCGATCGAACGGGCGGAGGAGCACAGATACGCAGTATTTT.

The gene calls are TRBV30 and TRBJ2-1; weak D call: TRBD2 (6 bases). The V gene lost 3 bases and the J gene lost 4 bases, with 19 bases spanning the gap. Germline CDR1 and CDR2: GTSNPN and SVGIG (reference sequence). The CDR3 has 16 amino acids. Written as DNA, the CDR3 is TGTGCCTGGAGGTCTCCCGGACTCGGGGGTTACAATGAGCAGTTCTTC. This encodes CAWRSPGLGGYNEQFF.

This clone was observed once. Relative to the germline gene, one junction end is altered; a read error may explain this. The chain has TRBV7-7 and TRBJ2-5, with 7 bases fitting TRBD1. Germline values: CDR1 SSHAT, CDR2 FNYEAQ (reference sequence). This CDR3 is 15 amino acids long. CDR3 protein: CASSLLTGSWETQYF. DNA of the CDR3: TGTGCTAGCAGCTTACTGACAGGGAGTTGGGAGACCCAGTACTTC.

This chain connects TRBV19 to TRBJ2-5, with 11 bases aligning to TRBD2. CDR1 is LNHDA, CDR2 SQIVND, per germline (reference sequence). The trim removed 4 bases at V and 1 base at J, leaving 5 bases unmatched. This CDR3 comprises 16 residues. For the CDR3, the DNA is TGTGCCAGTAGTAGAGTAGCGGGAGGGCCCCAAGAGACCCAGTACTTC. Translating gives CASSRVAGGPQETQYF. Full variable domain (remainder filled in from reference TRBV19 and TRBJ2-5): DGGITQSPKYLFRKEGQNVTLSCEQNLNHDAMYWYRQDPGQGLRLIYYSQIVNDFQKGDIAEGYSVSREKKESFPLTVTSAQKNPTAFYLCASSRVAGGPQETQYFGPGTRLLVL.

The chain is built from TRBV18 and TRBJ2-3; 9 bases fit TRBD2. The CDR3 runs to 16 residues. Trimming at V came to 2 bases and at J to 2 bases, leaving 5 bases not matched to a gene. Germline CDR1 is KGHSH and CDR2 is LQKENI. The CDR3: CASSPSLAGYTDTQYF. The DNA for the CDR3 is TGTGCCAGCTCACCAAGCCTAGCGGGGTACACAGATACGCAGTATTTT.

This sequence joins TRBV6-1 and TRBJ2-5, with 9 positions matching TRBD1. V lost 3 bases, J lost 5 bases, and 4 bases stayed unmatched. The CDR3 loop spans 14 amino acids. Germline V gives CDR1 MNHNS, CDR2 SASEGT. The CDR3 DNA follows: TGTGCCAGCAGTGACACAGGGGGCCCGGAGACCCAGTACTTC. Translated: CASSDTGGPETQYF.

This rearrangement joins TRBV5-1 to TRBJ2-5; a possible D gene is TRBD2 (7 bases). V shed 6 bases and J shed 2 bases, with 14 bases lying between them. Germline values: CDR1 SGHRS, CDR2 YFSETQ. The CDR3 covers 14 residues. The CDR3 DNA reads TGCGCCAGCACCCGGGGGAGGGGGCAAGAGACCCAGTACTTC. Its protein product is CASTRGRGQETQYF. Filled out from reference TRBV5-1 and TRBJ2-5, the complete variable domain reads KAGVTQTPRYLIKTRGQQVTLSCSPISGHRSVSWYQQTPGQGLQFLFEYFSETQRNKGNFPGRFSGRQFSNSRSEMNVSTLELGDSALYLCASTRGRGQETQYFGPGTRLLVL.

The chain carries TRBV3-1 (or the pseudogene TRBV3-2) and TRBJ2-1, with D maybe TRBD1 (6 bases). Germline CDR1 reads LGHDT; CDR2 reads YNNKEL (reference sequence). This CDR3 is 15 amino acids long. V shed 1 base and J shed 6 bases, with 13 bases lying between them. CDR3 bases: TGTGCCAGCAGCCAAGTTCAGGGGATCGGCAATGAGCAGTTCTTC. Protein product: CASSQVQGIGNEQFF.

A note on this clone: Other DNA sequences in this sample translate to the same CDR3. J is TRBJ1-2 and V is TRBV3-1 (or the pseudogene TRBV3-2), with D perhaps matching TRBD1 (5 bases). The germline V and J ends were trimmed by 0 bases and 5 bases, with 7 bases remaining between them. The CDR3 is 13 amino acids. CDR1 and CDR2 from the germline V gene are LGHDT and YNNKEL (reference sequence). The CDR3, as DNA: TGTGCCAGCAGCCAAGAAACAGGATATGGCTACACCTTC. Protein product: CASSQETGYGYTF.

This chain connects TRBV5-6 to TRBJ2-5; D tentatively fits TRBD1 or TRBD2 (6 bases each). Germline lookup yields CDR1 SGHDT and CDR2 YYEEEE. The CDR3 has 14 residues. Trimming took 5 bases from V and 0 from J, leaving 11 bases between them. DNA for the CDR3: TGTGCCAGCAGTTCCGGGGGCTACCAAGAGACCCAGTACTTC. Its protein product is CASSSGGYQETQYF.

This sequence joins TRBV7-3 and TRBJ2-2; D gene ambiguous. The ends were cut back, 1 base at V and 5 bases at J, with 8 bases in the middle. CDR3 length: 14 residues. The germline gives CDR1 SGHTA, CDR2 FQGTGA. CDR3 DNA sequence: TGTGCCAGCAGCTTAATACAGTCTACCGGGGAGCTGTTTTTT. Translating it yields CASSLIQSTGELFF.

This CDR3 is CASSPRGKGMNTEAFF. The CDR3 bases are TGTGCCAGCAGCCCGAGGGGGAAGGGGATGAACACTGAAGCTTTCTTT. The J gene is TRBJ1-1, the V gene TRBV11-2, with D maybe TRBD1 (6 bases). V was trimmed by 5 bases and J by 0 bases, leaving 16 bases between them. CDR3 length equals 16 residues. The germline V gene has CDR1 SGHAT and CDR2 FQNNGV.

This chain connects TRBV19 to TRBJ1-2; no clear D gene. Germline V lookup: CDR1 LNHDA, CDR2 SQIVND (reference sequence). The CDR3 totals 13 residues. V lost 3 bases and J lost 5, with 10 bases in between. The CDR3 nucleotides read TGTGCCAGTAGTATGGAGGGTCGGTATGGCTACACCTTC. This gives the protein CASSMEGRYGYTF.

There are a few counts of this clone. Here the CDR3 reads CASSQEEYSGNTIYF. CDR3 bases: TGTGCCAGCAGCCAAGAAGAATACTCTGGAAACACCATATATTTT. The chain combines TRBV4-2 with TRBJ1-3; D gene ambiguous. CDR1 and CDR2 from the germline V gene are LGHNA and YNFKEQ. V lost 0 bases and J lost 0, with 6 bases in between. CDR3 length: 15 amino acids.